The subject of this entry is one T cell receptor beta chain. Antigen specificity is unknown. Time point described: time of PML onset. The T3 samples were drawn when PML began. Every PCR reaction included synthetic inline CDR3 controls for all V-J pairings. Generated by immunoSEQ multiplex PCR, the TCRdb table keeps only in-frame clones and is missing some. This table has about 30,000 clones, roughly 87% appearing once. This sample is part of a study of multiple sclerosis patients with progressive multifocal leukoencephalopathy. Overall study results and limits: Findings may reflect JC virus infection or just general immunocompromise. Before and during natalizumab, the clones expanded at PML already existed.

The CDR3 covers 17 residues. With 2 bases clipped from V and 4 bases from J, the junction kept 8 bases outside the gene matches. CDR1 and CDR2 from the germline V gene are LNHNV and YYDKDF (reference sequence). The clonotype originates from a human donor with progressive multifocal leukoencephalopathy. The input for sequencing was PBMCs, taken from a patient treated with natalizumab. The chain has TRBV15 and TRBJ2-3; TRBD2 aligns across 11 bases. In DNA, the CDR3 is TGTGCCACCAGCAGACCCTTAGCGGGAGGGCCCGCAGATACGCAGTATTTT. This translates into CATSRPLAGGPADTQYF.